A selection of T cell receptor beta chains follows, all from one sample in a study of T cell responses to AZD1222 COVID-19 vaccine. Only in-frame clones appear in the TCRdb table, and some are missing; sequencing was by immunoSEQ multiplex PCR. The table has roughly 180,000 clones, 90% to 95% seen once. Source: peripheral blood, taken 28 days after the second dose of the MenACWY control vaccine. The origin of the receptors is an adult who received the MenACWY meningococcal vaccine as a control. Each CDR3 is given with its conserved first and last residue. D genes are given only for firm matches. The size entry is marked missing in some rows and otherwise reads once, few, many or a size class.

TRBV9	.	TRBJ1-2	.	TGTGCCAGCAGCGGCGGGGGATGGGGCTACACCTTC	CASSGGGWGYTF
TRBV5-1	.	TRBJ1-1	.	TGCGCCAGCAGCTTGGGTCCCGGGAGTAGAAACACTGAAGCTTTCTTT	CASSLGPGSRNTEAFF
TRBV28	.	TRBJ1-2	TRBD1	TGTGCCAGCAGTTTAAGTGGGACAGTGCAGGGCTACACCTTC	CASSLSGTVQGYTF
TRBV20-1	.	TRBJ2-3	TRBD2	TGCAGTGCTAGTGGGCTAGCGGGGGGTACAGATACGCAGTATTTT	CSASGLAGGTDTQYF
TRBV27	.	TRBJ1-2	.	TGTGCCAGCAGTTTATCAGGGGGAAACTATGGCTACACCTTC	CASSLSGGNYGYTF
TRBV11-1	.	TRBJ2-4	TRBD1	TGTGCCAGCTTCCCCCGGCCCGGGACAGGGGGAAACATTCAGTACTTC	CASFPRPGTGGNIQYF
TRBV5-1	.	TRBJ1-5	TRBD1	TGCGCCAGCAGCACCGGGACAGAGAATCAGCCCCAGCATTTT	CASSTGTENQPQHF
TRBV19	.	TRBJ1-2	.	TGTGCCAGTAGTACCCTTAAAGGGGGATCTAACTATGGCTACACCTTC	CASSTLKGGSNYGYTF
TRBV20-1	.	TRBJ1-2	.	TGCAGTGCTAGCCGTCCACAAGACACCTTC	CSASRPQDTF
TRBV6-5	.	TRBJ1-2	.	TGTGCCAGCAGCCAAGCAGGGGCGCGAGGCTACACCTTC	CASSQAGARGYTF
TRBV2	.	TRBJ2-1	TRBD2	TGTGCCAGCAGTGAGGGGATAGCGGGGGGTTCGGTCTTC	CASSEGIAGGSVF
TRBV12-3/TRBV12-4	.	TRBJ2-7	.	TGTGCCAGCAGTTGGAGGTTCCCCGAGCAGTACTTC	CASSWRFPEQYF
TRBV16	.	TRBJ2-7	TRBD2	TGTGCCAGCAGCCGGGCGGGGGGATACGAGCAGTACTTC	CASSRAGGYEQYF
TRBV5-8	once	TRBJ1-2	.	TGTGCCAGCAGCTTGGTCGGGCCAAACTATGGCTACACCTTC	CASSLVGPNYGYTF
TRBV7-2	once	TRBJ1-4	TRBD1	TGTGCCAGCAGCTTAAGACAGGGGCAGGGCACTAATGAAAAACTGTTTTTT	CASSLRQGQGTNEKLFF
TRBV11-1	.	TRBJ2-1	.	TGTGCCAGCAGCCACATTCTTAATGAGCAGTTCTTC	CASSHILNEQFF
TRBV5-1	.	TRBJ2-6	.	TGCGCCAGCAGCTTCACGGGAGCCTTCTCTGGGGCCAACGTCCTGACTTTC	CASSFTGAFSGANVLTF
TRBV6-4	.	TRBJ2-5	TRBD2	TGTGCCAGCAGTGTCCTAGCGGGGGAGACCCAGTACTTC	CASSVLAGETQYF
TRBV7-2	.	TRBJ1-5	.	TGTGCCAGCAGCTCACGGACGGGTCAGCCCCAGCATTTT	CASSSRTGQPQHF
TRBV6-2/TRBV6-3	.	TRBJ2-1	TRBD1	TGTGCCAGCAGTTACGGGGGGACAGGGTACAATGAGCAGTTCTTC	CASSYGGTGYNEQFF
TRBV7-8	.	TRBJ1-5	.	TGTGCCAGCAGCTTAGGAGGCTATCAGCCCCAGCATTTT	CASSLGGYQPQHF
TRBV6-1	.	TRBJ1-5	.	TGTGCCAGCAGTGATCAACAGGTTAACAATCAGCCCCAGCATTTT	CASSDQQVNNQPQHF
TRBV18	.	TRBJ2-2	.	TGTGCCAGCTCACCCTTGGCCCAGGGTTCCACCGGGGAGCTGTTTTTT	CASSPLAQGSTGELFF
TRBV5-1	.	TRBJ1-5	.	TGCGCCAGCAGCCCGGGACACCTTGGGCAACAGCCCCAGCATTTT	CASSPGHLGQQPQHF
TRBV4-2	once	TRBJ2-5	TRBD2	TGTGCCAGCAGCCGCCTGAGCGGGGGGGCGGAAGAGACCCAGTACTTC	CASSRLSGGAEETQYF
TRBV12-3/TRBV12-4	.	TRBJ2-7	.	TGTGCCAGCAGTTTGTCCCTCTCCTACGAGCAGTACTTC	CASSLSLSYEQYF
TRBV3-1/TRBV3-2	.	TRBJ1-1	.	TGTGCCAGCAGCCCCTTTCTTCTCAGGGGCAGGGGGAACACTGAAGCTTTCTTT	CASSPFLLRGRGNTEAFF
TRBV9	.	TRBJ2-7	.	TGTGCCAGCAGCGTAGTGCTAAACAGAAACCTGACCTACGAGCAGTACTTC	CASSVVLNRNLTYEQYF
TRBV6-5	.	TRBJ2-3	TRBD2	TGTGCCAGCAAAGAGCGGCGGGGGGTGGATACGCAGTATTTT	CASKERRGVDTQYF
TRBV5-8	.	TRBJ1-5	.	TGTGCCAGCATTTTGACAGGCTCACATCAGCCCCAGCATTTT	CASILTGSHQPQHF
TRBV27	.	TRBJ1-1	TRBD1	TGTGCCAGCAGTTTACGATCCCGGGACAGGGGGCACAACACTGAAGCTTTCTTT	CASSLRSRDRGHNTEAFF
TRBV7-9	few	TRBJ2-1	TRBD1	TGTGCCAGCAGCCCGGGACAGAGCACCTACAATGAGCAGTTCTTC	CASSPGQSTYNEQFF
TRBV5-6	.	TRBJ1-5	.	TGTGCCAGCAGCCTCCGACAGGCCGGCAATCAGCCCCAGCATTTT	CASSLRQAGNQPQHF
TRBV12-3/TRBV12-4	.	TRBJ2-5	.	TGTGCCAGCCGGTTATCGGGGAGTCAGACCCAGTACTTC	CASRLSGSQTQYF
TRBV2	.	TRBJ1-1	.	TGTGCCAGCAGTGAATCCCCGAACACTGAAGCTTTCTTT	CASSESPNTEAFF
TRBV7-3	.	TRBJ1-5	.	TGTGCCAGCAGCTTAGGGGGACGGATGAATCAGCCCCAGCATTTT	CASSLGGRMNQPQHF
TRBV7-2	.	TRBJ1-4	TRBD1	TGTGCCAGCAGCCCCCGACAGGGACGGGAAAAACTGTTTTTT	CASSPRQGREKLFF
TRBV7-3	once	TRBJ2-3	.	TGTGCCAGCAGCCTCGGGACGGCGAATACGCAGTATTTT	CASSLGTANTQYF
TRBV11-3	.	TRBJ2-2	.	TGTGCCAGCAGCCACTTCTCCGGGGAGCTGTTTTTT	CASSHFSGELFF
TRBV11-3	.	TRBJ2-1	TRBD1	TGTGCCAGCAGCTCCAGGACAGGGGATAATGAGCAGTTCTTC	CASSSRTGDNEQFF
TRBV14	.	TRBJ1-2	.	TGTGCCAGCAGCCAAGAAAGCAGTTATGGCTACACCTTC	CASSQESSYGYTF
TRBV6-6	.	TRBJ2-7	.	TGTGCCAGCAGTTACTCTGGGGTCAACGAGCAGTACTTC	CASSYSGVNEQYF